Described below is a single T cell receptor (beta chain) sequence and its context. The data belong to a study of yellow fever vaccine responses in identical twins. Trimming took 6 bases from V and 6 from J, leaving 8 bases between them. Germline V gene data show CDR1 as ENHRY and CDR2 as SYGVKD. This CDR3 contains 11 residues. MiXCR was run by TCRdb on the RT-PCR reads, yielding one entry per CDR3 protein. Of 400 or so distinct CDR3 sequences listed, around two thirds are singletons. This rearrangement joins TRBV10-3 to TRBJ1-1; D remains unclear. The sequence derives from a female donor who received the yellow fever vaccine. The input for sequencing was T cells from blood (PBMCs), unsorted or a sorted subset (not recorded which), taken before or after yellow fever vaccination (not recorded which). CDR3 sequence reads: CAIRAESEAFF. The DNA of the CDR3 is TGTGCCATCAGAGCCGAGTCTGAAGCTTTCTTT.